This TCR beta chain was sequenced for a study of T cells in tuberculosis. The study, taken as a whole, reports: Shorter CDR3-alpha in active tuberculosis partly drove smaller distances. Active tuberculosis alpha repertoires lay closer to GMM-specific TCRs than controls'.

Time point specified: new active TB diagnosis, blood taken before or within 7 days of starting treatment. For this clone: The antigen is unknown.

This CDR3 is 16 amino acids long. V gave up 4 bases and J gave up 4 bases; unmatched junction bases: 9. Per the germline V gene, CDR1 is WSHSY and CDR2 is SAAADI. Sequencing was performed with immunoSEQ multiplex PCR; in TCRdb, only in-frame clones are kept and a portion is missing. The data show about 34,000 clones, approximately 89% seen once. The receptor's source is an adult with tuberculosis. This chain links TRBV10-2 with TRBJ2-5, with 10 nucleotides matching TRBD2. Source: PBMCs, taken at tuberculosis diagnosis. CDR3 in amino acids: CASSVVAGGGGETQYF. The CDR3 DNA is TGCGCCAGCAGTGTTGTAGCGGGGGGAGGAGGAGAGACCCAGTACTTC.